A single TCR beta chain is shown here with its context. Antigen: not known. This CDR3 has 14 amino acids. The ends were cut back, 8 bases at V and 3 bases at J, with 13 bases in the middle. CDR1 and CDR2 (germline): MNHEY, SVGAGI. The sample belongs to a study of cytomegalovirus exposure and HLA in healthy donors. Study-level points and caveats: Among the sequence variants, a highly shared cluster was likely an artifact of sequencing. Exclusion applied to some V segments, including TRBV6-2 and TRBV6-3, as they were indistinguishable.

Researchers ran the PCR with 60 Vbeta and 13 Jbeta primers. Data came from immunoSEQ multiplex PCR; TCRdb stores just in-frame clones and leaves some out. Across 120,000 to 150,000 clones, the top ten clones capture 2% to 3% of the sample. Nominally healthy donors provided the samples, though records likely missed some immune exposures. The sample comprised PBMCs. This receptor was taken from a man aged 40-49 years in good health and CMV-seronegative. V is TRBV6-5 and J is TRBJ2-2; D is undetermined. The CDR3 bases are TGTGCCAGCGGAAACGAGGTAGACACCGGGGAGCTGTTTTTT. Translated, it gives CASGNEVDTGELFF.